One sample yielded the 29 T cell receptor beta chains listed below, sequenced in a study of T cell responses to AZD1222 COVID-19 vaccine. Data came from immunoSEQ multiplex PCR; TCRdb stores just in-frame clones and leaves some out. The table shows approximately 84,000 clones, with roughly nine tenths occurring only once. The sample in question was peripheral blood, obtained on day 0 of AZD1222 vaccination. All receptors derive from an adult in good health.

The V call is TRBV7-3, the J call TRBJ2-2; D may be TRBD1 or TRBD2 (6 bases each). This CDR3 has 14 amino acids. CDR1 SGHTA and CDR2 FQGTGA come from the germline V gene. Trimming stripped 6 bases from V and 3 bases from J, with 11 bases between. CDR3 sequence: CASRWRGDTGELFF. The CDR3 nucleotides read TGTGCCAGCAGATGGAGGGGGGACACCGGGGAGCTGTTTTTT.

The rearrangement uses TRBV7-8 and TRBJ2-5; 9 bases are shared with TRBD2. CDR1 and CDR2 (germline): SGHVS, FQNEAQ. The CDR3 runs to 16 residues. Germline trimming cut 4 bases from V and 5 bases from J; bases unmatched to any gene: 11. CDR3 in amino acids: CASSSPTSGGRETQYF. In DNA form, the CDR3 reads TGTGCCAGCAGCTCACCCACCAGCGGGGGGCGGGAGACCCAGTACTTC.

This clone occurred a few times. V and J are TRBV3-1 (or the pseudogene TRBV3-2) and TRBJ1-6; D uncertain. Trimming left V 5 bases short and J 0 bases short, with 11 bases between. CDR1 is LGHDT, CDR2 YNNKEL, per germline (reference sequence). The CDR3 spans 16 residues. The CDR3 sequence: CASSSQWSSYNSPLHF. The CDR3 coding sequence is TGTGCCAGCAGCTCCCAATGGAGCTCCTATAATTCACCCCTCCACTTT.

The chain has TRBV24-1 and TRBJ2-1; 14 bases agree with TRBD2. The V and J ends lost 7 bases and 7 bases, in that order; junction bases with no gene match: 14. Germline V lookup: CDR1 KGHDR, CDR2 SFDVKD. The CDR3 runs to 18 residues. Here the CDR3 reads CATSPGGLAGGGINEQFF. The CDR3 DNA reads as TGTGCCACCAGCCCTGGAGGACTAGCGGGAGGTGGTATAAATGAGCAGTTCTTC.

The gene calls are TRBV10-3 and TRBJ1-1; 7 nucleotides match TRBD1. Looked up from germline, CDR1 is ENHRY and CDR2 is SYGVKD. This CDR3 region has 14 residues. With V trimmed by 11 bases and J by 0 bases, 9 bases remained unmatched. CDR3 in amino acids: CASQGGTLNTEAFF. As DNA, the CDR3 is TGTGCCTCCCAGGGGGGAACTCTGAACACTGAAGCTTTCTTT.

This chain links TRBV19 with TRBJ2-7; D might be TRBD1 or TRBD2, each matching 5 bases. The germline V and J ends were trimmed by 3 bases and 4 bases, with 10 bases remaining between them. The germline V gene has CDR1 LNHDA and CDR2 SQIVND (reference sequence). The CDR3 spans 13 residues. CDR3 in amino acids: CASSIRGEYEQYF. For the CDR3, the DNA is TGTGCCAGTAGTATTAGAGGGGAGTACGAGCAGTACTTC.

This chain uses TRBV6-5 with TRBJ2-3; D tentatively fits TRBD1 or TRBD2 (5 bases each). Germline V lookup: CDR1 MNHEY, CDR2 SVGAGI. With 7 bases removed from V and 3 bases from J, the gap between germline ends came to 17 bases. This CDR3 comprises 15 residues. The CDR3 protein is CASTRTGEGTDTQYF. CDR3 DNA: TGTGCCAGCACCCGAACAGGAGAGGGTACAGATACGCAGTATTTT.

The V call is TRBV5-1, the J call TRBJ1-1; possibly TRBD1 for D (5 bases). Germline CDR1 reads SGHRS; CDR2 reads YFSETQ. The CDR3 contains 14 residues. With 0 bases removed from V and 1 base from J, the gap between germline ends came to 7 bases. CDR3 sequence: CASSLATGNTEAFF. The CDR3 coding sequence is TGCGCCAGCAGCTTGGCCACAGGGAACACTGAAGCTTTCTTT.

The chain employs TRBV4-2 and TRBJ1-3; D may be TRBD1 (6 bases). Germline-derived CDR1 and CDR2 are LGHNA and YNFKEQ. CDR3 length: 18 amino acids. Trimming took off 3 bases at V and 0 bases at J, with 18 bases between the two ends. The CDR3 DNA reads as TGTGCCAGCAGCCATCCAGGGGAAGGGCTGGGCTCTGGAAACACCATATATTTT. Translating it yields CASSHPGEGLGSGNTIYF.

This chain uses TRBV5-6 with TRBJ2-3; TRBD2 matches at 9 bases. This CDR3 region has 16 residues. Looked up from germline, CDR1 is SGHDT and CDR2 is YYEEEE. Unmatched junction bases numbered 7, after V lost 3 bases and J lost 2 bases. CDR3 sequence reads: CASSSIAGALTDTQYF. The CDR3 DNA reads as TGTGCCAGCAGCTCGATAGCGGGAGCTCTCACAGATACGCAGTATTTT.

The genes are TRBV7-2 and TRBJ1-4; D is undetermined. V was trimmed by 0 bases and J by 15 bases, leaving 20 bases between them. Per the germline V gene, CDR1 is SGHTA and CDR2 is FQGNSA. The CDR3 sequence is 15 residues long. CDR3: CASSLAVPRITPMFF. As DNA, the CDR3 is TGTGCCAGCAGCTTAGCGGTACCCCGGATAACCCCCATGTTTTTT.

The chain combines TRBV2 with TRBJ2-3; 11 positions agree with TRBD2. The CDR3 consists of 15 residues. Germline loops: CDR1 SNHLY, CDR2 FYNNEI. V shed 5 bases and J 5 bases; nucleotides not matched to a gene: 6. CDR3 nucleotide sequence: TGTGCCAGCAGTAAACTAGCGGGAGCTCTAGATACGCAGTATTTT. Its protein is CASSKLAGALDTQYF.

This clone appeared once. The genes are TRBV15 and TRBJ1-1, with TRBD1 matching over 9 bases. The germline V gene encodes CDR1 LNHNV and CDR2 YYDKDF (reference sequence). The CDR3 is made up of 16 amino acids. After removal of 4 bases from V and 4 bases from J, the junction contained 10 bases not matched to a gene. The CDR3 DNA reads as TGTGCCACCAGCACTAGTACAGGGGGCGGCGGCACTGAAGCTTTCTTT. Translated: CATSTSTGGGGTEAFF.

The chain is built from TRBV7-8 and TRBJ2-7; maybe TRBD1 (5 bases). CDR1 and CDR2 from the germline V gene are SGHVS and FQNEAQ. The CDR3 runs to 15 residues. Trimming took off 3 bases at V and 5 bases at J, with 17 bases between the two ends. Here the CDR3 reads CASSFRWIQADEQYF. The CDR3 bases are TGTGCCAGCAGCTTCCGTTGGATACAGGCGGACGAGCAGTACTTC.

This clone was picked up a small number of times. The chain joins TRBV25-1 to TRBJ1-1; 7 bases line up with TRBD1. This CDR3 comprises 13 residues. The V segment lost 6 bases and the J segment 13 bases; nucleotides outside the gene matches: 14. CDR1 is MGHDK and CDR2 is SYGVNS in the germline V gene. CDR3: CASSLAPRQGLFF. DNA for the CDR3: TGTGCCAGCAGCCTAGCCCCGCGACAGGGACTTTTCTTT. Based on the CDR3 plus reference TRBV25-1 and TRBJ1-1, the full variable domain is EADIYQTPRYLVIGTGKKITLECSQTMGHDKMYWYQQDPGMELHLIHYSYGVNSTEKGDLSSESTVSRIRTEHFPLTLESARPSHTSQYLCASSLAPRQGLFFGQGTRLTVV.

The chain carries TRBV24-1 and TRBJ2-6; 9 nucleotides align to TRBD1. V lost 1 base, J lost 4 bases, and 10 bases stayed unmatched. The CDR3 contains 19 residues. Germline-derived CDR1 and CDR2 are KGHDR and SFDVKD. The CDR3 nucleotides are TGTGCCACCAGTGATTTCAAACAGGGGGCCCTGTACGGGGCCAACGTCCTGACTTTC. Amino acids: CATSDFKQGALYGANVLTF.

A few counts support this clone. The CDR3 DNA reads TGTGCCAGCAGAACAGGGCCCGGCTACACCTTC. Amino acid sequence: CASRTGPGYTF. This chain joins TRBV6-4 and TRBJ1-2; TRBD1 might be the D (6 bases). V was clipped by 6 bases and J by 8 bases, with 10 bases between them. This CDR3 comprises 11 residues. The germline CDR1 and CDR2 sequences are MRHNA and SNTAGT.

Only one count was recorded for this clone. This chain uses TRBV10-3 with TRBJ2-3, with 7 bases that match TRBD1. CDR3 length equals 15 residues. In germline, CDR1 is ENHRY, CDR2 SYGVKD. V shed 2 bases, J shed 1 base, and the junction held 3 bases outside the gene matches. The CDR3 reads CAISERGPGTDTQYF. CDR3 coding DNA: TGTGCCATCAGTGAGAGGGGGCCTGGCACAGATACGCAGTATTTT.

This chain uses TRBV5-5 with TRBJ2-7, with 7 bases that match TRBD1. The germline V gene has CDR1 SGHKS and CDR2 YYEKEE (reference sequence). This CDR3 contains 14 residues. The V segment lost 5 bases and the J segment 6 bases; nucleotides outside the gene matches: 11. The CDR3 protein is CASRTPGQLFEQYF. The CDR3 DNA sequence: TGTGCCAGCAGAACACCGGGACAGCTTTTCGAGCAGTACTTC.

The V gene is TRBV7-6, the J gene TRBJ2-2, with D possibly TRBD2 on 5 matching bases. From germline, CDR1 is SGHVS and CDR2 FNYEAQ. V shed 3 bases and J shed 7 bases, with 12 bases lying between them. The CDR3 is 14 amino acids. The CDR3 protein is CASSFIQSGGELFF. The CDR3 DNA sequence: TGTGCCAGCAGCTTCATTCAGAGCGGCGGGGAGCTGTTTTTT.

This clone appeared a few times. The chain links TRBV28 to TRBJ1-3; D possibly corresponds to TRBD1 (5 bases). V shed 6 bases and J shed 3 bases, with 18 bases lying between them. This CDR3 is 16 amino acids long. CDR1 and CDR2 from the germline V gene are MDHEN and SYDVKM. The CDR3 nucleotides are TGTGCCAGCAGAAACGACCTCGGGACTGTTGGAAACACCATATATTTT. Translated, it gives CASRNDLGTVGNTIYF.

The chain joins TRBV5-1 to TRBJ2-1, with 8 bases lining up with TRBD1. Per the germline V gene, CDR1 is SGHRS and CDR2 is YFSETQ. The V and J ends lost 7 bases and 8 bases, in that order; junction bases with no gene match: 5. The CDR3 length is 12 residues. CDR3 nucleotides: TGCGCCAGCCGACAGGGGAGCGATGAGCAGTTCTTC. It is translated as CASRQGSDEQFF. Drawing the rest from reference TRBV5-1 and TRBJ2-1, the complete variable domain is KAGVTQTPRYLIKTRGQQVTLSCSPISGHRSVSWYQQTPGQGLQFLFEYFSETQRNKGNFPGRFSGRQFSNSRSEMNVSTLELGDSALYLCASRQGSDEQFFGPGTRLTVL.

This clone has a single count. The chain couples TRBV24-1 to TRBJ2-5, with TRBD2 matching 7 bases. This CDR3 has 14 amino acids. The V gene's germline CDR1 is KGHDR and CDR2 SFDVKD. Trimming removed 5 bases from V and 4 bases from J; junction bases left unmatched: 6. The CDR3 reads CATSAGGGGETQYF. The CDR3 region has the DNA TGTGCCACCAGTGCTGGGGGGGGTGGAGAGACCCAGTACTTC.

This chain connects TRBV4-2 to TRBJ1-6; D gene unclear. This CDR3 contains 18 residues. With 4 bases removed from V and 2 bases from J, the gap between germline ends came to 18 bases. Germline-derived CDR1 and CDR2 are LGHNA and YNFKEQ. The DNA for the CDR3 is TGTGCCAGCAGCCGCGCCGAGGAGGGCTTCGCCTATAATTCACCCCTCCACTTT. It codes for CASSRAEEGFAYNSPLHF.

The rearrangement uses TRBV7-3 and TRBJ2-2; D uncertain. Per the germline V gene, CDR1 is SGHTA and CDR2 is FQGTGA. This CDR3 is built from 13 residues. V dropped 1 base and J dropped 6 bases, with 6 bases sitting between them. The CDR3 here is CASSLKEAGELFF. The DNA of the CDR3 is TGTGCCAGCAGCTTAAAAGAGGCCGGGGAGCTGTTTTTT.

This chain uses TRBV6-2 or TRBV6-3 with TRBJ1-4; D gene uncertain. This CDR3 is built from 14 residues. Per germline, CDR1 MNHEY and CDR2 SVGEGT. Trimming left V 3 bases short and J 7 bases short, with 12 bases between. CDR3 bases: TGTGCCAGCAGTTATCTCTCGGGAGGTGAAAAACTGTTTTTT. As protein: CASSYLSGGEKLFF.

The chain uses TRBV18 and TRBJ2-3, with a weak D call TRBD1 (5 bases). CDR1 and CDR2 (germline): KGHSH, LQKENI. V was pared by 10 bases and J by 0 bases, with 11 bases between. This CDR3 has 13 amino acids. The CDR3 loop reads CANRQSSTDTQYF. In nucleotides, the CDR3 is TGTGCCAACCGACAGTCTAGCACAGATACGCAGTATTTT.

The rearrangement uses TRBV2 and TRBJ1-1; D is unresolved. V was cut by 4 bases and J by 1 base, with 7 bases left in between. In germline, CDR1 is SNHLY, CDR2 FYNNEI. There are 13 residues in the CDR3. The CDR3 nucleotides read TGTGCCAGCAGTGTGGCACAGAACACTGAAGCTTTCTTT. Its protein product is CASSVAQNTEAFF.

The chain joins TRBV7-9 to TRBJ2-1; tentative D call: TRBD2 (6 bases). Trimming removed 2 bases from V and 4 bases from J, with 21 bases in between. The CDR3 is 18 amino acids. Germline-derived CDR1 and CDR2 are SEHNR and FQNEAQ (reference sequence). CDR3 nucleotide sequence: TGTGCCAGCAGCTTATCGTACAGTGAAATGGGGGGATACAATGAGCAGTTCTTC. This translates into CASSLSYSEMGGYNEQFF.